This T cell receptor beta chain was documented in a study of CD8+ T cells in alopecia areata. The overall study: Patients received oral tofacitinib, 5 to 10 mg twice daily, for moderate-to-severe alopecia areata.

The treatment: oral pan-JAK inhibitor, 5-10 mg twice daily. RNA extraction was followed by reverse transcription into cDNA, which acted as the sequencing template. Measured with immunoSEQ multiplex PCR; TCRdb has only the in-frame clones, and not every one. Of some 99,000 clones listed, approximately 60% are singletons. V gave up 8 bases and J gave up 4 bases, with 9 bases separating them. The CDR3 runs 12 residues. From germline, CDR1 is MNHEY and CDR2 SMNVEV (reference sequence). The chain couples TRBV27 to TRBJ2-1, with TRBD2 as a possible D gene (5 bases). This clonotype was sampled from a human donor with alopecia areata. Sequenced here: CD8+ T cells sorted from blood, sampled at week 4, from a patient treated with tofacitinib. The DNA of the CDR3 is TGTGCCAGCGGAGGTGGTTACAATGAGCAGTTCTTC. It is translated as CASGGGYNEQFF.